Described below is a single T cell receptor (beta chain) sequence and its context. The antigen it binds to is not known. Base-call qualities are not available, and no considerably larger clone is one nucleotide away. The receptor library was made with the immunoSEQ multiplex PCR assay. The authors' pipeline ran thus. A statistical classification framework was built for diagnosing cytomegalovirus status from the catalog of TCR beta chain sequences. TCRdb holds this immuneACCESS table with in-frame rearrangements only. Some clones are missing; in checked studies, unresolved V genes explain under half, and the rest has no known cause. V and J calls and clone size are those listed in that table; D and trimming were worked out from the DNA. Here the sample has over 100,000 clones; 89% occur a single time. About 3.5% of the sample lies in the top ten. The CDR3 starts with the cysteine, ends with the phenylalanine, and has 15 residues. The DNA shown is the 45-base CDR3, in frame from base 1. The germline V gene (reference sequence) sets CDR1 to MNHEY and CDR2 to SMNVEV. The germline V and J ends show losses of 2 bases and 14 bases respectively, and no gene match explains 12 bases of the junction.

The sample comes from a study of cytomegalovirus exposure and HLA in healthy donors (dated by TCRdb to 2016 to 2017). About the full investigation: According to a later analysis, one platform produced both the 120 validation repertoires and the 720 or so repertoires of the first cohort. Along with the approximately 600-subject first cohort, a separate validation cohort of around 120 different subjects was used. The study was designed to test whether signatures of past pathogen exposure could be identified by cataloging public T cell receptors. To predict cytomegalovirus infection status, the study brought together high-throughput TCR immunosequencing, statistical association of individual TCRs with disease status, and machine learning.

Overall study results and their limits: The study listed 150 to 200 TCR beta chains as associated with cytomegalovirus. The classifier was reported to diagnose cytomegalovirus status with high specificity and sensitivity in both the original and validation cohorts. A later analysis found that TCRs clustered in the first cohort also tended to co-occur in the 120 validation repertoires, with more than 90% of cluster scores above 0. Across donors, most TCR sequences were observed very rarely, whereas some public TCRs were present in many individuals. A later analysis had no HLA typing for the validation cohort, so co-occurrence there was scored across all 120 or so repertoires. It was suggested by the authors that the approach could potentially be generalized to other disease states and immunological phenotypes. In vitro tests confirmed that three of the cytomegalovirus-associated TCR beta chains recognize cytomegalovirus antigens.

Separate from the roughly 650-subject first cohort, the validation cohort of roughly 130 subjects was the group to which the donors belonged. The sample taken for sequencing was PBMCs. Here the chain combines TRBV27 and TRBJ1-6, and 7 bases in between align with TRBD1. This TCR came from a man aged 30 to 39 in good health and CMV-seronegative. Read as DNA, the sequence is TGTGCCAGCAGTTTAAGGGACAGCCATCTTTGGACCCTCCACTTT. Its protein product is CASSLRDSHLWTLHF.